These 20 T cell receptor beta chains share one sample of origin, sequenced in a study of T cell responses to AZD1222 COVID-19 vaccine. Sequencing used immunoSEQ multiplex PCR; TCRdb keeps in-frame clones, though not all of them. In the table there are 100,000 to 150,000 clones, 90% of which are singletons. Sample: peripheral blood, taken on day 0 of AZD1222 vaccination. The source is an adult in good health.

This clone was picked up one time. The genes are TRBV12-3 or TRBV12-4 and TRBJ2-7, with a weak D call TRBD1 (5 bases). The CDR3 extends over 12 amino acids. V lost 2 bases and J lost 5, with 7 bases in between. Here the CDR3 reads CASSLYRHEQYF. The DNA for the CDR3 is TGTGCCAGCAGTTTATACAGGCACGAGCAGTACTTC.

The rearrangement joins TRBV28 to TRBJ1-4; possibly TRBD1 for D (5 bases). Trimming took off 4 bases at V and 4 bases at J, with 13 bases between the two ends. There are 15 residues in the CDR3. Germline CDR1 MDHEN, CDR2 SYDVKM. CDR3 protein: CASSSGTGFNEKLFF. DNA for the CDR3: TGTGCCAGCAGTTCCGGGACGGGATTTAATGAAAAACTGTTTTTT.

The CDR3, as DNA: TGTGCCAGCAGTTCGCCACAGGTGGCGAGACTCTATAATTCACCCCTCCACTTT. The encoded protein is CASSSPQVARLYNSPLHF. The gene calls are TRBV28 and TRBJ1-6; D perhaps matches TRBD1 (5 bases). Germline V lookup: CDR1 MDHEN, CDR2 SYDVKM. This CDR3 comprises 18 residues. V lost 4 bases and J 3 bases, leaving 19 bases between the germline ends.

V gene TRBV11-2 combines with J gene TRBJ1-2; TRBD1 is a possible D gene (5 bases). Trimming removed 1 base at V and 3 bases at J, with 15 bases between. CDR1 and CDR2 (germline): SGHAT, FQNNGV. The CDR3 covers 16 residues. The DNA of the CDR3 is TGTGCCAGCAGCTTAGTCAGCGGGGGAGGGGACTATGGCTACACCTTC. Protein: CASSLVSGGGDYGYTF.

This sequence joins TRBV18 and TRBJ1-3; 8 bases match TRBD1. This CDR3 is 17 amino acids long. Germline V gene lookup returns CDR1 KGHSH and CDR2 LQKENI. V dropped 2 bases and J dropped 3; count of bases not matched to a gene: 9. The CDR3 DNA reads TGTGCCAGCTCACCATACCCAACAGGGGGGCTTGGAAACACCATATATTTT. Translating it yields CASSPYPTGGLGNTIYF.

This rearrangement joins TRBV11-3 to TRBJ2-1, with TRBD2 as a possible D gene (6 bases). CDR3 length: 15 amino acids. The germline gives CDR1 SGHNT, CDR2 YENEEA. The V and J ends lost 4 bases and 10 bases respectively, with 20 bases between them. The CDR3 DNA follows: TGTGCCAGCAGCTACACCCCCCGGGGAGGTGAAGAGCAGTTCTTC. This codes for CASSYTPRGGEEQFF.

The gene calls are TRBV3-1 (or the pseudogene TRBV3-2) and TRBJ2-2; D unresolved. Trimming removed 3 bases from V and 7 bases from J, with 12 bases in between. This CDR3 has 14 amino acids. CDR1 and CDR2 (germline): LGHDT, YNNKEL (reference sequence). The CDR3 loop reads CASSHDIWGGELFF. For the CDR3, the DNA is TGTGCCAGCAGCCACGATATTTGGGGCGGGGAGCTGTTTTTT.

V and J are TRBV29-1 and TRBJ2-7; 7 bases line up with TRBD2. Germline CDR1 and CDR2: SQVTM and ANQGSEA. This CDR3 is built from 13 residues. V shed 4 bases and J 5 bases; nucleotides not matched to a gene: 8. CDR3 residues: CSVVFQGGNEQYF. In DNA, the CDR3 is TGCAGCGTTGTTTTCCAGGGAGGGAACGAGCAGTACTTC.

The genes are TRBV19 and TRBJ2-7, with 7 bases lining up with TRBD1. The CDR3 loop spans 19 amino acids. CDR1 is LNHDA and CDR2 is SQIVND in the germline V gene (reference sequence). Germline trimming cut 2 bases from V and 1 base from J; bases unmatched to any gene: 17. DNA for the CDR3: TGTGCCAGTAGTATACCTCTCTGGGAGACAGGGTCAATTTCCTACGAGCAGTACTTC. It is translated as CASSIPLWETGSISYEQYF.

This clone was picked up one time. V and J are TRBV28 and TRBJ1-4; tentatively, D is TRBD1 (6 bases). V was shortened by 3 bases and J by 4 bases, with 15 bases between the two germline ends. CDR3 length: 16 residues. Germline CDR1 and CDR2: MDHEN and SYDVKM. In DNA, the CDR3 is TGTGCCAGCAGTTTTCGCGGGGGCGCGAATAATGAAAAACTGTTTTTT. Protein sequence: CASSFRGGANNEKLFF.

The chain is built from TRBV2 and TRBJ2-2; 7 bases map to TRBD2. Losses at the gene ends were 3 bases for V and 4 bases for J; bases not matched to a gene: 5. The CDR3 totals 15 residues. From germline, CDR1 is SNHLY and CDR2 FYNNEI. The CDR3 region is CASSEGRVGTGELFF. CDR3 sequence (DNA): TGTGCCAGCAGTGAGGGGAGGGTCGGCACCGGGGAGCTGTTTTTT.

V is TRBV30 and J is TRBJ2-6; D gene unclear. The CDR3 is made up of 13 amino acids. Germline V gene lookup returns CDR1 GTSNPN and CDR2 SVGIG (reference sequence). With 1 base removed from V and 2 bases from J, the gap between germline ends came to 3 bases. The DNA for the CDR3 is TGTGCCTGGAGTGGGGCTGGGGCCAACGTCCTGACTTTC. It codes for CAWSGAGANVLTF.

This clone was detected only once. This chain links TRBV7-9 with TRBJ1-6; no firm D call. Trimming left V 5 bases short and J 12 bases short, with 11 bases between. In germline, CDR1 is SEHNR, CDR2 FQNEAQ (reference sequence). This CDR3 is built from 12 residues. CDR3 sequence reads: CASSPSGEPLHF. In nucleotides, the CDR3 is TGTGCCAGCAGCCCCTCCGGGGAACCCCTCCACTTT.

This chain joins TRBV5-5 and TRBJ2-3, with D uncertain. This CDR3 region has 13 residues. V was trimmed by 2 bases and J by 3 bases, leaving 7 bases between them. CDR1 is SGHKS and CDR2 is YYEKEE in the germline V gene (reference sequence). For the CDR3, the DNA is TGTGCCAGCAGCTTCACAGATACAGATACGCAGTATTTT. It translates to CASSFTDTDTQYF.

The CDR3 sequence: CASSVAGGVSSYNEQFF. Written as DNA, the CDR3 is TGTGCCAGCAGCGTAGCGGGGGGTGTAAGCTCCTACAATGAGCAGTTCTTC. The chain combines TRBV9 with TRBJ2-1; 7 bases are shared with TRBD2. V lost 0 bases, J lost 0 bases, and 6 bases stayed unmatched. CDR3 length: 17 amino acids. Germline values: CDR1 SGDLS, CDR2 YYNGEE.

The chain links TRBV9 to TRBJ2-2; tentatively, D is TRBD2 (6 bases). Germline V gene sequence: CDR1 SGDLS, CDR2 YYNGEE. V was clipped by 0 bases and J by 6 bases, with 12 bases between them. This CDR3 comprises 15 residues. The CDR3: CASSVDGGRAGELFF. CDR3 DNA: TGTGCCAGCAGCGTAGACGGGGGTAGGGCCGGGGAGCTGTTTTTT.

The chain carries TRBV29-1 and TRBJ1-1; no firm D call. CDR3 size: 10 residues. Trimming took 3 bases from V and 11 from J, leaving 10 bases between them. CDR1 is SQVTM and CDR2 is ANQGSEA in the germline V gene. In nucleotides, the CDR3 is TGCAGCGTTGATGAGGGTAGGGCTTTCTTT. This codes for CSVDEGRAFF.

This chain links TRBV7-2 with TRBJ1-2; D call uncertain. CDR1 is SGHTA, CDR2 FQGNSA, per germline. V was trimmed by 5 bases and J by 5 bases, leaving 18 bases between them. This CDR3 contains 15 residues. CDR3 DNA sequence: TGTGCCAGCAGCATGGGTTTAGGTATAGGTTATGGCTACACCTTC. Translation: CASSMGLGIGYGYTF. The variable domain in full, completed from reference TRBV7-2 and TRBJ1-2, reads GAGVSQSPSNKVTEKGKDVELRCDPISGHTALYWYRQSLGQGLEFLIYFQGNSAPDKSGLPSDRFSAERTGGSVSTLTIQRTQQEDSAVYLCASSMGLGIGYGYTFGSGTRLTVV.

This rearrangement joins TRBV28 to TRBJ2-5; 8 bases are a match to TRBD1. This CDR3 has 13 residues. Germline CDR1 reads MDHEN; CDR2 reads SYDVKM. The V and J ends lost 3 bases and 4 bases, in that order; junction bases with no gene match: 1. This CDR3 reads CASSFRGLETQYF. CDR3 nucleotide sequence: TGTGCCAGCAGTTTCAGGGGGCTAGAGACCCAGTACTTC.

This clone has just one count. The gene calls are TRBV9 and TRBJ2-4; D remains ambiguous. Germline CDR1 reads SGDLS; CDR2 reads YYNGEE. V was pared by 3 bases and J by 6 bases, with 1 base between. The CDR3 length is 10 residues. The chain's CDR3 is CASSGNIQYF. The CDR3 bases are TGTGCCAGCAGCGGAAACATTCAGTACTTC.